This TCR beta chain appears in the sequencing data of a study of regulatory T cells in long-lasting Graves disease. Study as a whole: Over-5-year antithyroid drug use with positive TSH receptor antibodies defined persistent Graves' disease in the study.

This clonotype has a count of ten or more. As to time point: persistent/refractory GD, antithyroid drugs over 5 years with positive TRAb. There was RNA extracted from PBMCs, and the TCR library was made from it. The CDR3 consists of 15 residues. Between the trimmed V and J ends, which lost 3 bases and 4 bases, there was a span of 15 bases. From germline, CDR1 is SGHVS and CDR2 FQNEAQ. CDR3 regions were amplified by Arm-PCR using iRepertoire HTBI primers to build TCR beta libraries. Under the authors' procedure: Identified segments across samples numbered fewer than 80 TRBV and about 13 TRBJ. TCRdb independently ran MiXCR on the multiplex PCR reads; one entry per CDR3 protein. These V and J calls are TCRdb output, not the study's own analysis. The profile covers about 430,000 distinct CDR3 sequences, with 21% appearing a single time and more than 13% taken by the ten largest.

The origin of this receptor is a female donor with Graves disease. This specimen consisted of peripheral blood mononuclear cells (PBMCs), obtained when the disease was refractory, from a patient treated with antithyroid drugs. The gene calls are TRBV7-8 and TRBJ1-2; no firm D call. DNA of the CDR3: TGTGCCAGCAGCTTGTCATCCCCCATCGGCTATGGCTACACCTTC. Protein: CASSLSSPIGYGYTF.